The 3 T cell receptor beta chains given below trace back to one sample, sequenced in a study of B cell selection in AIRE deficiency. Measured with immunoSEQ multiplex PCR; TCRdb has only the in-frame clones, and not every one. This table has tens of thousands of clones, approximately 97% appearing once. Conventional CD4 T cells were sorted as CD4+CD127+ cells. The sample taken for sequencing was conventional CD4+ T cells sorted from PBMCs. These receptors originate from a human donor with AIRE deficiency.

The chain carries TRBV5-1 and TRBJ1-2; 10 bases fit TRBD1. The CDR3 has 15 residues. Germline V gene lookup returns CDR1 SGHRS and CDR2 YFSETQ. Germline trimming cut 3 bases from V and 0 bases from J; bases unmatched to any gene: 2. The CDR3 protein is CASSSGQGANYGYTF. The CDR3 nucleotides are TGCGCCAGCAGCTCCGGACAGGGGGCTAACTATGGCTACACCTTC.

CDR3 sequence reads: CASSKHIKRTPQETQYF. For the CDR3, the DNA is TGTGCCAGTAGTAAACACATAAAGAGGACCCCTCAAGAGACCCAGTACTTC. The chain uses TRBV19 and TRBJ2-5; the D is unclear. Trimming took off 4 bases at V and 2 bases at J, with 20 bases between the two ends. Germline V gene lookup returns CDR1 LNHDA and CDR2 SQIVND (reference sequence). CDR3 size: 17 residues. Complete variable domain (other parts from reference TRBV19 and TRBJ2-5): DGGITQSPKYLFRKEGQNVTLSCEQNLNHDAMYWYRQDPGQGLRLIYYSQIVNDFQKGDIAEGYSVSREKKESFPLTVTSAQKNPTAFYLCASSKHIKRTPQETQYFGPGTRLLVL.

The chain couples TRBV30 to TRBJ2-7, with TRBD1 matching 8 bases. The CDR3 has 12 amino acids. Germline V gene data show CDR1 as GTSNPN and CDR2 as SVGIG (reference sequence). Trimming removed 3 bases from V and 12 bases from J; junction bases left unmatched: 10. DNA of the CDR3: TGTGCCTGGAGCTCGGGACAGGTAACTAGGTACTTC. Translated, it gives CAWSSGQVTRYF.